A selection of T cell receptor beta chains follows, all from one sample in a study of T cells in localized non-small cell lung cancer. Profiled with immunoSEQ multiplex PCR; TCRdb holds only in-frame clones, not every one. The repertoire has tens of thousands of clones, 87% of them found once; the top ten carry about 15%. The input for sequencing was peripheral blood, taken before any cancer treatment. The receptors were gathered from a man between 40 and 69 years old with stage I squamous cell lung carcinoma. Each CDR3 is given with its conserved first and last residue. D genes are given only for firm matches. Clone size is not always given. Where it is, it says once, few, many or a class for expanded clones.

abundance,d_gene,v_gene,j_gene,CDR3aa,CDR3nt
.,.,TRBV15,TRBJ2-3,CATSSSGVGTDTQYF,TGTGCCACCAGCAGTTCGGGGGTGGGCACAGATACGCAGTATTTT
.,.,TRBV7-6,TRBJ2-1,CASSLSEINEQFF,TGTGCCAGCAGCTTGTCGGAGATCAATGAGCAGTTCTTC
.,.,TRBV15,TRBJ1-4,CATSRDRGVGEKLFF,TGTGCCACCAGCAGAGATAGAGGTGTTGGCGAAAAACTGTTTTTT
.,TRBD1,TRBV5-1,TRBJ1-2,CASSPDRGGWGYTF,TGCGCCAGCAGCCCGGACAGGGGGGGCTGGGGCTACACCTTC
few,.,TRBV19,TRBJ1-1,CASSIVGMAEAFF,TGTGCCAGTAGTATAGTTGGGATGGCTGAAGCTTTCTTT
.,.,TRBV7-6,TRBJ2-1,CASSLQSWGEQFF,TGTGCCAGCAGCTTACAGAGCTGGGGGGAGCAGTTCTTC
.,.,TRBV28,TRBJ2-7,CASSLSGYEQYF,TGTGCCAGCAGTTTATCTGGATACGAGCAGTACTTC
.,.,TRBV15,TRBJ1-1,CATSVGGLNTEAFF,TGTGCCACCAGCGTAGGGGGATTGAACACTGAAGCTTTCTTT
.,.,TRBV4-3,TRBJ1-2,CASSQDVSGRYGYTF,TGCGCCAGCAGCCAAGATGTATCTGGAAGGTATGGCTACACCTTC
.,TRBD1,TRBV15,TRBJ1-5,CATSRDPGGHQPQHF,TGTGCCACCAGCAGAGATCCAGGGGGACATCAGCCCCAGCATTTT
.,.,TRBV6-6,TRBJ2-7,CASRGLAAAREQYF,TGTGCCAGCAGGGGGCTAGCCGCAGCCCGGGAGCAGTACTTC